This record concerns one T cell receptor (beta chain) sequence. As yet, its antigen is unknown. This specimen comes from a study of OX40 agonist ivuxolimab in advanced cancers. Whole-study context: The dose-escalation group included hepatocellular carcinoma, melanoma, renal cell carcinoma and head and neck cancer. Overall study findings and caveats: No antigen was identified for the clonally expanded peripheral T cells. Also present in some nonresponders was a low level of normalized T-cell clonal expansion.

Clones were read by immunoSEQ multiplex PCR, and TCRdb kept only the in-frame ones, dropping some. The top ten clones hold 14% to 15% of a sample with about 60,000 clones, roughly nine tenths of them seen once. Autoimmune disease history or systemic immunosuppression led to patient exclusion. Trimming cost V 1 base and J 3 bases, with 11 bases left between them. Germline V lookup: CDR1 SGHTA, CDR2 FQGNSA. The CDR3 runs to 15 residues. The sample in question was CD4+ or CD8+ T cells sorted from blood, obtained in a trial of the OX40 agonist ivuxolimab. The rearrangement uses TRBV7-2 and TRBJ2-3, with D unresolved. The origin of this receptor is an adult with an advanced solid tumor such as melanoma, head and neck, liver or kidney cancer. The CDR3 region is CASSLGGLVTDTQYF. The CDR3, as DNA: TGTGCCAGCAGCTTAGGGGGATTGGTGACAGATACGCAGTATTTT.